These T cell receptor beta chains were read from a single sample in a study of Graves' ophthalmopathy and Graves' hyperthyroidism. One entry per CDR3 protein results from TCRdb running MiXCR on the multiplex PCR reads. The sample gives about 400,000 distinct CDR3 sequences, 18% of which show up once; roughly 1.6% is in the top ten. Material: peripheral blood. Receptors originate from a woman between 18 and 29 years old with Graves' ophthalmopathy. CDR3s include the opening cysteine and the closing phenylalanine or tryptophan. A D gene is named only where the DNA matches it firmly. Clone size appears in some rows only: once, few, many, or a class for an expanded clone.

d_call	clone_size	j_call	v_call	cdr3_length	cdr3_nt	cdr3_aa
TRBD1	many	TRBJ2-5	TRBV6-1	15	TGTGCCAGCAGGCCCGGGACAGGGGCCCCGGAGACCCAGTACTTC	CASRPGTGAPETQYF
.	.	TRBJ2-2	TRBV12-3/TRBV12-4	18	TGTGCCAGCAGTTTTTGGTATAGGGGCTCGGGGGACACCGGGGAGCTGTTTTTT	CASSFWYRGSGDTGELFF
.	many	TRBJ1-5	TRBV7-2	17	TGTGCCAGCAGCCCCCGGGCGGGGGCTTTGGGCAATCAGCCCCAGCATTTT	CASSPRAGALGNQPQHF
TRBD1	many	TRBJ2-4	TRBV6-1	14	TGTGCCAGCAGTGAGACAGGGCTTCGGAACATTCAGTACTTC	CASSETGLRNIQYF
.	.	TRBJ2-7	TRBV12-3/TRBV12-4	15	TGTGCCAGCGCTGGGAGGGGGGCCCTTGACTACGAGCAGTACTTC	CASAGRGALDYEQYF
TRBD1	many	TRBJ2-7	TRBV28	14	TGTGCCAGCAGTCCTCCCGGACAGGGTGACGAGCAGTACTTC	CASSPPGQGDEQYF
.	few	TRBJ2-4	TRBV2	13	TGTGCCAGCAGTGGGCCCTTTGAGGTCATTCAGTACTTC	CASSGPFEVIQYF
.	.	TRBJ2-5	TRBV6-1	16	TGTGCCAGCAGTACGACCTGGAGACGGGGACAAGAGACCCAGTACTTC	CASSTTWRRGQETQYF
.	many	TRBJ1-5	TRBV6-2/TRBV6-3	15	TGTGCCAGCAGTTACGCACCCCGGGGCAATCAGCCCCAGCATTTT	CASSYAPRGNQPQHF
.	many	TRBJ1-1	TRBV7-9	15	TGTGCCGGCATCGACTGGGGGAGGATGAACACTGAAGCTTTCTTT	CAGIDWGRMNTEAFF
TRBD2	many	TRBJ2-5	TRBV28	16	TGTGCCGGCAGTTTCCGGACTAGCGGGGGGTCAGAGACCCAGTACTTC	CAGSFRTSGGSETQYF
.	many	TRBJ1-1	TRBV27	14	TGTGCCAGCAGTTTGGCGCTAGGTAGCCCTGAAGCTTTCTTT	CASSLALGSPEAFF
.	many	TRBJ2-7	TRBV28	16	TGTGCCAGCAGTTTCTTAATCGGTGGGAGCTCCTACGAGCAGTACTTC	CASSFLIGGSSYEQYF
TRBD1	many	TRBJ2-2	TRBV10-2	19	TGCGCCAGCAGTGGAGCTGCGGGACAGGAACCGACGAACACCGGGGAGCTGTTTTTT	CASSGAAGQEPTNTGELFF
.	many	TRBJ2-2	TRBV29-1	14	TGCAGCGTTGAAGTCCAAGATAACACCGGGGAGCTGTTTTTT	CSVEVQDNTGELFF
.	many	TRBJ1-6	TRBV6-2/TRBV6-3	17	TGTGCCAGCAGTCTATGGGACATTCTGAGTTCCAATTCACCCCTCCACTTT	CASSLWDILSSNSPLHF
.	many	TRBJ1-3	TRBV6-2/TRBV6-3	15	TGTGCCACCCTGAAGGCCCGGGCCTCTGGAAACACCATATATTTT	CATLKARASGNTIYF
.	many	TRBJ2-5	TRBV4-3	15	TGCGCCAGCAGCCGGACAATAGGGGGTCCCGAGACCCAGTACTTC	CASSRTIGGPETQYF
.	.	TRBJ2-5	TRBV6-2/TRBV6-3	15	TGTGCCAGCAGTCTCCCCTTTCGGGCCGAAGAGACCCAGTACTTC	CASSLPFRAEETQYF
TRBD2	many	TRBJ2-1	TRBV4-1	16	TGCGCCAGCAGCCAAGATAGGACTAGCGAGTACAATGAGCAGTTCTTC	CASSQDRTSEYNEQFF
TRBD1	many	TRBJ1-6	TRBV11-3	14	TGTGCCAGCAGCCTGACAGGGCCGAATTCACCCCTCCACTTT	CASSLTGPNSPLHF
.	.	TRBJ2-2	TRBV6-1	16	TGTGCCAGCAGACTTACCCAACCGATGAACACCGGGGAGCTGTTTTTT	CASRLTQPMNTGELFF
TRBD1	.	TRBJ2-7	TRBV28	15	TGTGCCAGCGAATCAGCGGGACAGGGGGCCTCGGATCAGTACTTC	CASESAGQGASDQYF
.	many	TRBJ1-2	TRBV7-2	15	TGTGCCAGCAGCTTAGGCCAGGGCCGGAACTATGGCTACACCTTC	CASSLGQGRNYGYTF
TRBD1	many	TRBJ1-5	TRBV15	15	TGTGCCACCAGCAAAGGGACAGGGTTTGGGCAGCCCCAGCATTTT	CATSKGTGFGQPQHF
.	many	TRBJ2-7	TRBV12-3/TRBV12-4	14	TGTGCCAGCAGTTCCTCGACGGGACCCTACGAGCAGTACTTC	CASSSSTGPYEQYF
.	.	TRBJ1-5	TRBV6-1	15	TGTGCCAGCAGTGAAAGTACAGCCGTGGATCAGCCCCAGCATTTT	CASSESTAVDQPQHF
.	many	TRBJ2-7	TRBV7-8	13	TGTGCCAGTGGGGGTAGCATTAGTTACGAGCAGTACTTC	CASGGSISYEQYF
.	many	TRBJ2-2	TRBV30	16	TGTGCCTGGACTCTGGCTAGCACCGCGAACACCGGGGAGCTGTTTTTT	CAWTLASTANTGELFF
.	many	TRBJ2-4	TRBV7-2	14	TGTGCCAGCAGCTTAGGCAGGGCGGAAAACATTCAGTACTTC	CASSLGRAENIQYF
TRBD1	many	TRBJ2-7	TRBV7-2	15	TGTGCCAGCAGCCCCGGGCCGGGACAGAGCTACGAGCAGTACTTC	CASSPGPGQSYEQYF
TRBD1	.	TRBJ1-1	TRBV25-1	17	TGTGCCAGCAGTGGCTCCCGGGGGGACAGGGTATGGCCTGAAGCTTTCTTT	CASSGSRGDRVWPEAFF
.	many	TRBJ1-1	TRBV4-3	17	TGCGCCAGCAGCCAAGTGGACCGCAAATGGAGGAACACTGAAGCTTTCTTT	CASSQVDRKWRNTEAFF
.	.	TRBJ2-5	TRBV24-1	13	TGTGCCACCGCGGCCGGCGGCGGGGAGACCCAGTACTTC	CATAAGGGETQYF
.	many	TRBJ2-5	TRBV28	14	TGTGCCAGCAGTTTCGGGGACCCCCAAGAGACCCAGTACTTC	CASSFGDPQETQYF
TRBD1	many	TRBJ1-1	TRBV7-2	15	TGTGCCAGCAGCTTAGGAAGGACAGGATTTGGTGAAGCTTTCTTT	CASSLGRTGFGEAFF
TRBD1	many	TRBJ2-7	TRBV2	11	TGTGCCAGCAGTACGACAGGGAAACAGTACTTC	CASSTTGKQYF
TRBD1	many	TRBJ1-6	TRBV4-1	16	TGCGCCAGCGGAAACAGGGGAAAGGCTGGAAATTCACCCCTCCACTTT	CASGNRGKAGNSPLHF
.	many	TRBJ2-7	TRBV7-2	15	TGTGCCAGCAGCTTAGGTAGCGGTCCTACCTACGAGCAGTACTTC	CASSLGSGPTYEQYF
TRBD1	.	TRBJ2-7	TRBV6-1	13	TGTGCCAGCAGGACAGGGAGTTTGGAAGAGCAGTACTTC	CASRTGSLEEQYF
TRBD2	.	TRBJ2-7	TRBV12-3/TRBV12-4	16	TGTGCCAGCAGTCCGTCCCTAGCGGCCGTACGGTACGAGCAGTACTTC	CASSPSLAAVRYEQYF
.	many	TRBJ1-1	TRBV30	14	TGTGCCTGGGATTCGGGACTCGGAAGGACTGAAGCTTTCTTT	CAWDSGLGRTEAFF
.	many	TRBJ2-5	TRBV5-1	14	TGCGCCAGCAGGTTCAGGGAAATACAAGAGACCCAGTACTTC	CASRFREIQETQYF
.	many	TRBJ1-6	TRBV27	17	TGTGCCAGCAGTTTTGAGGGGCCCAGGCGTTACAATTCACCCCTCCACTTT	CASSFEGPRRYNSPLHF
TRBD2	many	TRBJ2-7	TRBV6-2/TRBV6-3	15	TGTGCCAGTAAGTCGGGACTAGCACCCTCCTACGAGCAGTACTTC	CASKSGLAPSYEQYF